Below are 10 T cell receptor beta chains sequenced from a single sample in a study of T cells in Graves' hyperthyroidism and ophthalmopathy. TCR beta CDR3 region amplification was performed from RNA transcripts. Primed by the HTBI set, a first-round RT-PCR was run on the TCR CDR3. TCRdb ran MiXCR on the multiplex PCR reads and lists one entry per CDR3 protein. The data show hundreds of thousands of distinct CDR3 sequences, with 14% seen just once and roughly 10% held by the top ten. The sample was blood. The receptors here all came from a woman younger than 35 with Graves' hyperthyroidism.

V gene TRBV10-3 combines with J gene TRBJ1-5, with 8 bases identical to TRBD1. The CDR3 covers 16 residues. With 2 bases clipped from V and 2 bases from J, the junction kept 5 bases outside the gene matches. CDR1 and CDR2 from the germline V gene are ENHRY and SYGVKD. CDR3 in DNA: TGTGCCATCAGTGAGGACAGGGGAAAAGGCAATCAGCCCCAGCATTTT. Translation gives CAISEDRGKGNQPQHF.

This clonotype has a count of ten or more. The CDR3, as DNA: TGTGCCTGGAGATTGGGGGGCTGGAACACTGAAGCTTTCTTT. Translating it yields CAWRLGGWNTEAFF. The J gene is TRBJ1-1, the V gene TRBV30; D might be TRBD1 (6 bases). CDR1 is GTSNPN and CDR2 is SVGIG in the germline V gene (reference sequence). The V end was cut by 3 bases, the J end by 1 base, with 12 bases between. The CDR3 is 14 amino acids.

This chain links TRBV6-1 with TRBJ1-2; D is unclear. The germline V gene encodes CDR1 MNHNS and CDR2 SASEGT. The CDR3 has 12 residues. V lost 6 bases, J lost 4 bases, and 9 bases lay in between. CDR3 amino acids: CASSRSRYGYTF. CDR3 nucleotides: TGTGCCAGCAGCCGATCCCGCTATGGCTACACCTTC.

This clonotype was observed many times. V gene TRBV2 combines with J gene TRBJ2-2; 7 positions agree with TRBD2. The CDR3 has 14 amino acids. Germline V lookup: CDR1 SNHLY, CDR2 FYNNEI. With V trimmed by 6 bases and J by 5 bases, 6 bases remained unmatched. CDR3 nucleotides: TGTGCCAGCAGATCTAGCGGTCGAACCGGGGAGCTGTTTTTT. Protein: CASRSSGRTGELFF.

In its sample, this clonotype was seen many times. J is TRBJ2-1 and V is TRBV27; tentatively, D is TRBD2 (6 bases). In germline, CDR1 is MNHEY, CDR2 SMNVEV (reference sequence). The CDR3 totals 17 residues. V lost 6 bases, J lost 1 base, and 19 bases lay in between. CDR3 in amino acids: CASSIFGRKGSYNEQFF. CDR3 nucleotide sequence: TGTGCCAGCAGCATTTTTGGGAGGAAGGGATCCTACAATGAGCAGTTCTTC.

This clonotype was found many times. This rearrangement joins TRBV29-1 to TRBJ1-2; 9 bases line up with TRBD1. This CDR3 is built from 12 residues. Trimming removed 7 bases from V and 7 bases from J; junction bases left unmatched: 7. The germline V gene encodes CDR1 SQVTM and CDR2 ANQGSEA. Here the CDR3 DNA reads TGCAGCGCTGGACAGGGGAGGTCTGGCTACACCTTC. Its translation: CSAGQGRSGYTF.

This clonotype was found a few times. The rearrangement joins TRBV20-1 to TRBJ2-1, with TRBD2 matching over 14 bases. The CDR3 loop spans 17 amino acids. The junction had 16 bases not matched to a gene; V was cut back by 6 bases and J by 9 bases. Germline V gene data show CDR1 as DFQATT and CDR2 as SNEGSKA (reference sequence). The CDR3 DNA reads TGCAGTGCCAAGACTAGCGGGAGGGTAATTAGGGCTGGTGAGCAGTTCTTC. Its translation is CSAKTSGRVIRAGEQFF.

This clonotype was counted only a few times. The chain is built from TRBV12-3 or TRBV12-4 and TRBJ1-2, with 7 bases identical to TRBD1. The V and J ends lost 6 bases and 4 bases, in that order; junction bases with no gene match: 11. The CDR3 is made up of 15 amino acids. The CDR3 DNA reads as TGTGCCAGCAGGTGGACAGGTCAGAGTATCTATGGCTACACCTTC. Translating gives CASRWTGQSIYGYTF.

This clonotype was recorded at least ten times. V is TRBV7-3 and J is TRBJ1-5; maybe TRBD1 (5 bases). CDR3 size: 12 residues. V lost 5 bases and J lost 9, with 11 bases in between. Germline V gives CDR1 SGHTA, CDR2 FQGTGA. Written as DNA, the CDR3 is TGTGCCAGCAGCGCCCCAGGGTTGCCCCAGCATTTT. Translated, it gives CASSAPGLPQHF.

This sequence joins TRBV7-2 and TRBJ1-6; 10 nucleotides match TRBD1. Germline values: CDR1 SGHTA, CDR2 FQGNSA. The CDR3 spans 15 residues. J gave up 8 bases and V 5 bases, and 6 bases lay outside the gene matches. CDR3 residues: CASSPGTGAHSPLHF. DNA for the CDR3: TGTGCCAGCAGCCCAGGGACAGGGGCCCATTCACCCCTCCACTTT.